This T cell receptor (beta chain) was identified during a study of response to subunit inactivated influenza vaccine. Findings and limits, study-wide: After each seasonal influenza vaccination, few new T cells are recruited, the authors suggested.

Trimming took 0 bases from V and 1 from J; bases not matched to a gene: 3. CDR1 LNHNV and CDR2 YYDKDF come from the germline V gene (reference sequence). This CDR3 spans 16 amino acids. TCRdb fed the RT-PCR reads into MiXCR, producing one record per CDR3 protein. The data hold around 710,000 distinct CDR3 sequences, with 11% to 15% observed a single time. Only a few counts were recorded for this clonotype. Its antigen is not identified. This clonotype was obtained from a man in his forties or fifties who received an inactivated influenza vaccine. Material: PBMCs from blood, obtained approximately 15 days before vaccination. This rearrangement joins TRBV15 to TRBJ2-4; 7 nucleotides agree with TRBD1. CDR3 DNA sequence: TGTGCCACCAGCAGAGAGCTGACAGGGGCCAAAAACATTCAGTACTTC. It is translated as CATSRELTGAKNIQYF.